The sample holds a few counts of the clone carrying this TCR beta chain. Antigen specificity is unknown. Germline V gene lookup returns CDR1 LGHNA and CDR2 YSLEER. There are 20 residues in the CDR3. The J segment lost 2 bases and the V segment lost 3 bases, leaving 13 bases of the junction unmatched. TCRdb used MiXCR to reprocess the RT-PCR reads, holding one entry per CDR3 protein. The profile covers fewer than 650,000 distinct CDR3 sequences, with over 10% appearing a single time and around 12% taken by the ten largest. The data were obtained in a study of response to subunit inactivated influenza vaccine. Broader study findings: Authors suggested each seasonal influenza vaccination recruits few new T cells.

The receptor was isolated from a man over 45 who received an inactivated influenza vaccine. The sample was PBMCs from blood, taken roughly 47 days after vaccination. The V gene is TRBV4-3, the J gene TRBJ2-6, with 10 bases aligning to TRBD1. The CDR3 spells CASSQETPGQGKAGANVLTF. The CDR3 coding sequence is TGCGCCAGCAGCCAGGAGACTCCGGGACAGGGGAAAGCTGGGGCCAACGTCCTGACTTTC.